Shown below are 21 T cell receptor beta chains from a single sample sequenced in a study of blood T cell repertoires in COVID-19 (dated by TCRdb to 2018 to 2020). Library preparation used the immunoSEQ multiplex PCR assay. TCRdb mirrors the immuneACCESS table, restricted to in-frame sequences. Some clones are absent from its copies; in checked studies, under half trace to an unresolved V gene, and the reason for the others is unknown. For this sample there are roughly 120,000 clones; approximately 74% appear just once. About 5.5% of the sample lies in the top ten. The source material was peripheral blood. Every receptor here comes from a man older than 75 with COVID-19, enrolled during active disease.

The chain uses TRBV7-2 and TRBJ2-7; the D gene is possibly TRBD1 (6 bases). The CDR3 extends over 14 amino acids. Germline values: CDR1 SGHTA, CDR2 FQGNSA. Trimming left V 3 bases short and J 6 bases short, with 15 bases between. The CDR3 region is CASSFSTTGPEQYF. The CDR3 bases are TGTGCCAGCAGCTTTTCCACGACAGGCCCCGAGCAGTACTTC.

The chain carries TRBV5-8 and TRBJ2-5; possible D gene TRBD1, 5 bases. V was shortened by 2 bases and J by 1 base, with 6 bases between the two germline ends. Germline assignment: CDR1 SGHTS and CDR2 YDEGEE. This CDR3 spans 13 amino acids. The CDR3 here is CASSFQGQETQYF. The CDR3 bases are TGTGCCAGCAGCTTCCAGGGCCAAGAGACCCAGTACTTC.

Worth noting for this clone: The same CDR3 can be traced to other DNA sequences in this sample. The chain joins TRBV28 to TRBJ2-7; 10 nucleotides align to TRBD1. V shed 5 bases, J shed 1 base, and the junction held 2 bases outside the gene matches. This CDR3 contains 14 residues. Germline loops: CDR1 MDHEN, CDR2 SYDVKM. This chain's CDR3 is CASSRTGGSYEQYF. CDR3 DNA: TGTGCCAGCAGTCGGACAGGGGGATCCTACGAGCAGTACTTC.

V is TRBV7-8 and J is TRBJ2-1, with 8 bases fitting TRBD2. The CDR3 has 17 amino acids. The V and J ends lost 1 base and 2 bases, in that order; junction bases with no gene match: 7. Germline assignment: CDR1 SGHVS and CDR2 FQNEAQ. This chain's CDR3 is CASSLGGAGGTYNEQFF. The CDR3 DNA follows: TGTGCCAGCAGCTTAGGGGGTGCGGGAGGTACCTACAATGAGCAGTTCTTC.

The chain has TRBV6-2 or TRBV6-3 and TRBJ2-7, with D possibly TRBD1 on 6 matching bases. Germline CDR1 reads MNHEY; CDR2 reads SVGEGT. V lost 1 base and J 6 bases, leaving 10 bases between the germline ends. The CDR3 totals 13 residues. The CDR3, as DNA: TGTGCCAGCAGTTACTTGCAGGGGAGCGAGCAGTACTTC. This translates into CASSYLQGSEQYF.

The rearrangement links TRBV10-3 to TRBJ2-1; TRBD1 is a possible D gene (6 bases). This CDR3 contains 13 residues. Germline-derived CDR1 and CDR2 are ENHRY and SYGVKD. Trimming left V 1 base short and J 9 bases short, with 10 bases between. CDR3 DNA sequence: TGTGCCATCAGTGAGTTTCAGGGGTTTGAGCAGTTCTTC. This codes for CAISEFQGFEQFF.

A few counts support this clone. V usage is TRBV5-1 and J usage is TRBJ1-2, with TRBD1 matching over 9 bases. Per the germline V gene, CDR1 is SGHRS and CDR2 is YFSETQ. The V and J ends lost 4 bases and 6 bases, in that order; junction bases with no gene match: 10. The CDR3 sequence is 15 residues long. The CDR3 region has the DNA TGCGCCAGCAGCGATCCCACAGGGGGCCGCGATGGCTACACCTTC. Protein: CASSDPTGGRDGYTF.

The chain has TRBV19 and TRBJ2-1; D possibly corresponds to TRBD2 (6 bases). Looked up from germline, CDR1 is LNHDA and CDR2 is SQIVND (reference sequence). The V end was cut by 5 bases, the J end by 6 bases, with 17 bases between. This CDR3 has 15 amino acids. CDR3 residues: CASSSVGGSPNEQFF. The CDR3 nucleotides read TGTGCCAGTAGTTCAGTGGGGGGATCCCCCAATGAGCAGTTCTTC.

The V call is TRBV4-1, the J call TRBJ2-1; D is possibly TRBD1 (5 bases). With 6 bases removed from V and 0 bases from J, the gap between germline ends came to 9 bases. Germline V gene sequence: CDR1 MGHRA, CDR2 YSYEKL. The CDR3 runs 14 residues. This CDR3 reads CASRQVSSYNEQFF. The CDR3, as DNA: TGCGCCAGCAGACAGGTTAGCTCCTACAATGAGCAGTTCTTC.

The V and J genes are TRBV11-2 and TRBJ2-1; D possibly corresponds to TRBD2 (5 bases). The CDR3 runs to 15 residues. The germline V gene encodes CDR1 SGHAT and CDR2 FQNNGV. Trimming removed 3 bases at V and 5 bases at J, with 14 bases between. This chain's CDR3 is CASSFGVKTNNEQFF. The DNA for the CDR3 is TGTGCCAGCAGCTTCGGAGTGAAGACTAACAATGAGCAGTTCTTC.

This chain connects TRBV2 to TRBJ1-4, with D possibly being TRBD1 (6 bases). CDR3 length: 17 residues. Germline V gene sequence: CDR1 SNHLY, CDR2 FYNNEI. Deletions cut 7 bases from V and 5 bases from J, with 23 bases between. Here the CDR3 DNA reads TGTGCCAGCAATCGAGGGAGAAGACAGGAGCGAAATGAAAAACTGTTTTTT. The encoded protein is CASNRGRRQERNEKLFF.

The CDR3 reads CASSVTRKGISGANVLTF. CDR3 DNA sequence: TGTGCCAGCAGTGTGACCCGCAAGGGGATCTCTGGGGCCAACGTCCTGACTTTC. The rearrangement links TRBV7-8 to TRBJ2-6; TRBD1 might be the D (5 bases). Per the germline V gene, CDR1 is SGHVS and CDR2 is FQNEAQ. Trimming stripped 6 bases from V and 0 bases from J, with 18 bases between. CDR3 length: 18 amino acids.

The rearrangement links TRBV3-1 (or the pseudogene TRBV3-2) to TRBJ1-6; 9 bases line up with TRBD1. Germline-derived CDR1 and CDR2 are LGHDT and YNNKEL (reference sequence). The CDR3 loop spans 14 amino acids. Trimming at V came to 3 bases and at J to 9 bases, leaving 3 bases not matched to a gene. CDR3 sequence: CASSQGQGVSPLHF. CDR3 DNA sequence: TGTGCCAGCAGCCAGGGACAGGGAGTTTCACCCCTCCACTTT.

V usage is TRBV18 and J usage is TRBJ1-2, with unresolved D. CDR3 size: 15 residues. V was shortened by 5 bases and J by 6 bases, with 19 bases between the two germline ends. Germline V gives CDR1 KGHSH, CDR2 LQKENI. The CDR3 loop reads CASSTSGSPMDGYTF. The CDR3 coding sequence is TGTGCCAGCTCAACTTCCGGGAGCCCAATGGATGGCTACACCTTC.

This clone was counted between two and nine times. This rearrangement joins TRBV5-1 to TRBJ2-7; possible D gene TRBD2, 6 bases. V was pared by 0 bases and J by 2 bases, with 12 bases between. Germline V lookup: CDR1 SGHRS, CDR2 YFSETQ. The CDR3 contains 15 residues. The CDR3 DNA reads as TGCGCCAGCAGCTTGGAGAGCGGGCCGGCCTACGAGCAGTACTTC. This codes for CASSLESGPAYEQYF.

The chain joins TRBV2 to TRBJ1-4; 8 bases fit TRBD1. CDR1 is SNHLY and CDR2 is FYNNEI in the germline V gene. With 7 bases clipped from V and 3 bases from J, the junction kept 7 bases outside the gene matches. This CDR3 has 15 residues. CDR3 DNA sequence: TGTGCCAGCACTGGACCGGGACAGGCTAATGAAAAACTGTTTTTT. Translated: CASTGPGQANEKLFF.

V is TRBV9 and J is TRBJ2-1; 10 nucleotides align to TRBD1. The CDR3 length is 15 residues. Germline V gives CDR1 SGDLS, CDR2 YYNGEE. V lost 4 bases and J lost 5; bases outside the gene matches: 6. This CDR3 is CASSTRQGANNEQFF. CDR3 nucleotides: TGTGCCAGCAGCACCCGACAGGGGGCTAACAATGAGCAGTTCTTC.

This clone was seen just once. The CDR3 here is CASSITGQGNSPLHF. CDR3 coding DNA: TGTGCCAGTAGTATAACGGGACAGGGTAATTCACCCCTCCACTTT. This chain links TRBV19 with TRBJ1-6, with TRBD1 identical over 9 bases. There are 15 residues in the CDR3. With V trimmed by 2 bases and J by 6 bases, 2 bases remained unmatched. Germline CDR1 is LNHDA and CDR2 is SQIVND (reference sequence).

This sequence joins TRBV7-2 and TRBJ2-3; 7 nucleotides match TRBD1. The CDR3 sequence is 14 residues long. Germline V CDR1 and CDR2: SGHTA, FQGNSA. J was trimmed by 4 bases and V by 5 bases; bases with no gene match: 6. CDR3 DNA: TGTGCCAGCAGCCGGGACAGCTCTTCAGATACGCAGTATTTT. It encodes CASSRDSSSDTQYF.

The chain uses TRBV3-1 (or the pseudogene TRBV3-2) and TRBJ2-1; D is possibly TRBD2 (5 bases). This CDR3 has 13 residues. V gave up 5 bases and J gave up 4 bases, with 9 bases separating them. Germline CDR1 is LGHDT and CDR2 is YNNKEL (reference sequence). The CDR3 bases are TGTGCCAGCAGCGGGAGAGGGTACAATGAGCAGTTCTTC. It yields the protein CASSGRGYNEQFF.

The rearrangement uses TRBV19 and TRBJ1-1, with D perhaps TRBD1 (6 bases). The germline V gene encodes CDR1 LNHDA and CDR2 SQIVND (reference sequence). CDR3 length: 14 amino acids. V was trimmed by 5 bases and J by 8 bases, leaving 18 bases between them. This CDR3 reads CASSPRQESAEAFF. CDR3 nucleotides: TGTGCCAGTAGTCCTCGACAGGAATCAGCAGAAGCTTTCTTT.